This T cell receptor (beta chain) was identified during a study of T cell responses to AZD1222 COVID-19 vaccine. Study-level results: Clonal diversity may have been underestimated, and the donors were mostly white British, with more females than males. Repertoires were obtained only post-peak T cell response.

CDR3 length: 13 residues. Unmatched junction bases numbered 2, after V lost 2 bases and J lost 5 bases. The germline CDR1 and CDR2 sequences are SGHTA and FQGNSA. As for this clone: Its specificity is unknown.

Data came from immunoSEQ multiplex PCR; TCRdb stores just in-frame clones and leaves some out. The profile shows fewer than 55,000 clones, 90% of them singletons. The sequences come from peripheral blood, collected 28 days after the second AZD1222 dose. The chain links TRBV7-2 to TRBJ1-2; 7 nucleotides agree with TRBD1. The receptor was derived from an adult who received the AZD1222 COVID-19 vaccine. The CDR3 DNA reads TGTGCCAGCAGCTTACAGGGACAGTATGGCTACACCTTC. This gives the protein CASSLQGQYGYTF.